The next 4 T cell receptor beta chains were all read from a single sample in a study of T cells in Graves' hyperthyroidism and ophthalmopathy. It was RNA transcripts that yielded the amplified TCR beta CDR3 regions. The study used the HTBI primer set for a first-round RT-PCR of the TCR CDR3. TCRdb redid the calling of the multiplex PCR reads with MiXCR, one entry per CDR3 protein. The data hold some 500,000 distinct CDR3 sequences, with 13% to 15% observed a single time. The sample was blood. Receptors originate from a woman aged 18-35 years with Graves' hyperthyroidism.

This clonotype was observed a few times. Here the CDR3 DNA reads TGTGCCAGCAGCTTAAAAACGACAGGATTCTATGGCTACACCTTC. Amino acids: CASSLKTTGFYGYTF. The V and J genes are TRBV13 and TRBJ1-2, with D tentatively TRBD1 (6 bases). From germline, CDR1 is PRHDT and CDR2 FYEKMQ (reference sequence). Between the trimmed V and J ends, which lost 2 bases and 4 bases, there was a span of 14 bases. This CDR3 has 15 residues. The whole variable domain, remainder taken from reference TRBV13 and TRBJ1-2, is AAGVIQSPRHLIKEKRETATLKCYPIPRHDTVYWYQQGPGQDPQFLISFYEKMQSDKGSIPDRFSAQQFSDYHSELNMSSLELGDSALYFCASSLKTTGFYGYTFGSGTRLTVV.

J is TRBJ2-1 and V is TRBV9, with 8 bases fitting TRBD1. CDR1 is SGDLS and CDR2 is YYNGEE in the germline V gene. After removal of 4 bases from V and 8 bases from J, the junction contained 11 bases not matched to a gene. The CDR3 is made up of 15 amino acids. CDR3 coding DNA: TGTGCCAGCAGCTTCCGGGACAGGATCTTGGATGAGCAGTTCTTC. This translates into CASSFRDRILDEQFF.

At least ten counts were recorded for this clonotype. V usage is TRBV9 and J usage is TRBJ2-7, with D perhaps matching TRBD2 (5 bases). This CDR3 is built from 15 residues. The V gene lost 1 base and the J gene lost 0 bases, with 11 bases spanning the gap. Looked up from germline, CDR1 is SGDLS and CDR2 is YYNGEE. CDR3 amino acids: CASSVSSASSYEQYF. The CDR3 region has the DNA TGTGCCAGCAGCGTAAGTAGCGCCAGCTCCTACGAGCAGTACTTC.

The gene calls are TRBV6-2 or TRBV6-3 and TRBJ2-5; a possible D gene is TRBD2 (5 bases). This CDR3 has 15 amino acids. The V gene's germline CDR1 is MNHEY and CDR2 SVGEGT. V was clipped by 3 bases and J by 1 base, with 12 bases between them. Written as DNA, the CDR3 is TGTGCCAGCAGTTATGAGGGTAGCGCCCAAGAGACCCAGTACTTC. Translation: CASSYEGSAQETQYF.